The 11 T cell receptor beta chains below all came from one sample that was sequenced in a study of T cells in localized non-small cell lung cancer. Method: immunoSEQ multiplex PCR; TCRdb's copy keeps in-frame clones and lacks some. The sample holds about 59,000 clones; roughly 90% are singletons and the top ten take roughly a fifth. This material consisted of peripheral blood, taken before any cancer treatment. The receptors here all came from a man aged 40-75 years with stage I squamous cell lung carcinoma.

V is TRBV4-3 and J is TRBJ2-7; possibly TRBD1 for D (5 bases). The CDR3 extends over 15 amino acids. The V and J ends lost 4 bases and 2 bases respectively, with 15 bases between them. Germline V gives CDR1 LGHNA, CDR2 YSLEER. The CDR3 nucleotides are TGCGCCAGCAGCCGCCTCGCTTCAGGGCCCTACGAGCAGTACTTC. It codes for CASSRLASGPYEQYF.

The rearrangement joins TRBV4-3 to TRBJ2-1; D ambiguous. The CDR3 is made up of 15 amino acids. Trimming removed 1 base at V and 11 bases at J, with 18 bases between. Germline V gene data show CDR1 as LGHNA and CDR2 as YSLEER. The CDR3 region has the DNA TGCGCCAGCAGCCAAGGTTACGTTGGCGGCGCCAAGCAGTTCTTC. The encoded protein is CASSQGYVGGAKQFF.

The chain couples TRBV18 to TRBJ2-5, with D tentatively TRBD1 or TRBD2 (5 bases each). V lost 6 bases, J lost 0 bases, and 14 bases lay in between. The CDR3 contains 15 residues. Germline V gives CDR1 KGHSH, CDR2 LQKENI. CDR3 coding DNA: TGTGCCAGCTCCCGGGTTGAGGGGTACCAAGAGACCCAGTACTTC. It is translated as CASSRVEGYQETQYF.

The chain carries TRBV10-3 and TRBJ1-2; possible D gene TRBD1, 5 bases. Trimming cost V 3 bases and J 6 bases, with 14 bases left between them. The CDR3 is 14 residues long. Germline CDR1 and CDR2: ENHRY and SYGVKD. CDR3 DNA: TGTGCCATCAGTGAAAACGAGGGGTTCCATGGCTACACCTTC. It specifies CAISENEGFHGYTF.

V is TRBV19 and J is TRBJ2-7, with TRBD1 identical over 9 bases. The J segment lost 2 bases and the V segment lost 5 bases, leaving 7 bases of the junction unmatched. CDR1 and CDR2 (germline): LNHDA, SQIVND (reference sequence). The CDR3 runs 15 residues. The chain's CDR3 is CASSFSRTGAYEQYF. CDR3 sequence (DNA): TGTGCCAGTAGTTTCTCGAGGACAGGGGCCTACGAGCAGTACTTC. Supplemented by reference TRBV19 and TRBJ2-7, the full variable domain reads DGGITQSPKYLFRKEGQNVTLSCEQNLNHDAMYWYRQDPGQGLRLIYYSQIVNDFQKGDIAEGYSVSREKKESFPLTVTSAQKNPTAFYLCASSFSRTGAYEQYFGPGTRLTVT.

This chain uses TRBV10-3 with TRBJ2-2, with D hard to call. From germline, CDR1 is ENHRY and CDR2 SYGVKD. Trimming took off 3 bases at V and 3 bases at J, with 14 bases between the two ends. This CDR3 region has 16 residues. CDR3 sequence reads: CAISESVAEYTGELFF. The DNA for the CDR3 is TGTGCCATCAGTGAATCGGTGGCCGAGTACACCGGGGAGCTGTTTTTT.

A single count supports this clone. The chain carries TRBV4-3 and TRBJ1-1, with 7 bases matching TRBD1. The CDR3 totals 14 residues. Germline V CDR1 and CDR2: LGHNA, YSLEER. With V trimmed by 0 bases and J by 4 bases, 2 bases remained unmatched. The CDR3 loop is CASSQEEGATEAFF. DNA of the CDR3: TGCGCCAGCAGCCAAGAGGAGGGGGCCACTGAAGCTTTCTTT.

The chain is built from TRBV7-2 and TRBJ2-5, with 9 bases lining up with TRBD2. CDR3 length: 14 amino acids. Germline CDR1 is SGHTA and CDR2 is FQGNSA. V dropped 1 base and J dropped 5; count of bases not matched to a gene: 2. The CDR3 region has the DNA TGTGCCAGCAGCTTAGGCGGGAGGGGGGAGACCCAGTACTTC. Amino acid sequence: CASSLGGRGETQYF.

This chain uses TRBV5-1 with TRBJ2-1, with D possibly matching TRBD2 (6 bases). The V gene's germline CDR1 is SGHRS and CDR2 YFSETQ. The V gene lost 4 bases and the J gene lost 0 bases, with 11 bases spanning the gap. This CDR3 is 15 amino acids long. The CDR3 sequence: CASSLGGGSYNEQFF. The CDR3 DNA follows: TGCGCCAGCAGCCTCGGGGGAGGCTCCTACAATGAGCAGTTCTTC.

J is TRBJ2-7 and V is TRBV7-6, with no clear D. The CDR3 sequence is 16 residues long. Germline V gene data show CDR1 as SGHVS and CDR2 as FNYEAQ. V lost 2 bases to trimming and J lost 4 bases, with 18 bases between them. The CDR3 bases are TGTGCCAGCAGCTTAAGCAGGTCGAGAACAGCTTACGAGCAGTACTTC. The encoded protein is CASSLSRSRTAYEQYF.

This clone appeared a single time. V is TRBV28 and J is TRBJ2-2; 7 bases fit TRBD1. This CDR3 is 18 amino acids long. With V trimmed by 2 bases and J by 4 bases, 13 bases remained unmatched. Germline V gene data show CDR1 as MDHEN and CDR2 as SYDVKM. CDR3 coding DNA: TGTGCCAGCAGTTTAGCCCCCGATAGGCAGGGGGTCACCGGGGAGCTGTTTTTT. Translating it yields CASSLAPDRQGVTGELFF.